The 24 T cell receptor beta chains in this list originate from one sample, sequenced in a study of T cell responses to AZD1222 COVID-19 vaccine. Produced via immunoSEQ multiplex PCR; TCRdb's table is partial and in-frame only. The data hold roughly 140,000 clones, with around 90% observed a single time. The input for sequencing was peripheral blood, taken 28 days after the second AZD1222 dose. The receptors stem from an adult who received the AZD1222 COVID-19 vaccine.

V and J are TRBV9 and TRBJ1-3, with no clear D. V was shortened by 3 bases and J by 4 bases, with 11 bases between the two germline ends. The CDR3 consists of 14 residues. Germline V CDR1 and CDR2: SGDLS, YYNGEE. The CDR3 nucleotides are TGTGCCAGCAGCGCCGACCCGACCGGAAACACCATATATTTT. Protein sequence: CASSADPTGNTIYF.

The rearrangement joins TRBV19 to TRBJ1-4; the D is unclear. CDR3 length: 15 amino acids. V lost 4 bases and J lost 2, with 11 bases in between. Germline values: CDR1 LNHDA, CDR2 SQIVND (reference sequence). CDR3 loop: CASSTLHGTNEKLFF. In DNA, the CDR3 is TGTGCCAGTAGTACCTTACACGGGACTAATGAAAAACTGTTTTTT.

CDR3 in DNA: TGTGCCAGCAGCGATGGACTAGCGGGGGGCGTGGGTGAGCAGTTCTTC. Protein product: CASSDGLAGGVGEQFF. V usage is TRBV2 and J usage is TRBJ2-1; 14 positions agree with TRBD2. CDR1 and CDR2 from the germline V gene are SNHLY and FYNNEI. The CDR3 covers 16 residues. With 6 bases clipped from V and 9 bases from J, the junction kept 10 bases outside the gene matches. Drawing the rest from reference TRBV2 and TRBJ2-1, the complete variable domain is EPEVTQTPSHQVTQMGQEVILRCVPISNHLYFYWYRQILGQKVEFLVSFYNNEISEKSEIFDDQFSVERPDGSNFTLKIRSTKLEDSAMYFCASSDGLAGGVGEQFFGPGTRLTVL.

This chain joins TRBV13 and TRBJ1-2; D ambiguous. V was clipped by 5 bases and J by 4 bases, with 17 bases between them. CDR3 length: 15 residues. Germline V gene lookup returns CDR1 PRHDT and CDR2 FYEKMQ (reference sequence). This chain's CDR3 is CASSPFQDGFYGYTF. The CDR3 nucleotides read TGTGCCAGCAGCCCCTTCCAGGACGGTTTCTATGGCTACACCTTC. The variable domain in full, completed from reference TRBV13 and TRBJ1-2, reads AAGVIQSPRHLIKEKRETATLKCYPIPRHDTVYWYQQGPGQDPQFLISFYEKMQSDKGSIPDRFSAQQFSDYHSELNMSSLELGDSALYFCASSPFQDGFYGYTFGSGTRLTVV.

This chain links TRBV6-5 with TRBJ1-2; 7 bases line up with TRBD1. J was trimmed by 0 bases and V by 6 bases; bases with no gene match: 4. Germline-derived CDR1 and CDR2 are MNHEY and SVGAGI. The CDR3 covers 14 residues. The CDR3 region has the DNA TGTGCCAGCAGCCGGACAGGAGCTAACTATGGCTACACCTTC. Translating gives CASSRTGANYGYTF.

This rearrangement joins TRBV5-4 to TRBJ1-4, with a possible D match to TRBD1 (6 bases). Germline V gene sequence: CDR1 SGHNT, CDR2 YYREEE (reference sequence). The CDR3 extends over 15 amino acids. The V and J ends lost 0 bases and 8 bases respectively, with 14 bases between them. The CDR3 DNA is TGTGCCAGCAGCTTGGGCGGGCAGGGGAAAGAAAAACTGTTTTTT. Its protein is CASSLGGQGKEKLFF. The full variable domain, completed using reference TRBV5-4 and TRBJ1-4, is ETGVTQSPTHLIKTRGQQVTLRCSSQSGHNTVSWYQQALGQGPQFIFQYYREEENGRGNFPPRFSGLQFPNYSSELNVNALELDDSALYLCASSLGGQGKEKLFFGSGTQLSVL.

This sequence joins TRBV29-1 and TRBJ2-5; D is ambiguous. Germline CDR1 and CDR2: SQVTM and ANQGSEA. Trimming cost V 2 bases and J 2 bases, with 9 bases left between them. The CDR3 is 13 residues long. CDR3 protein: CSVEQNGQETQYF. The CDR3 region has the DNA TGCAGCGTTGAACAGAACGGGCAAGAGACCCAGTACTTC.

J is TRBJ2-1 and V is TRBV3-1 (or the pseudogene TRBV3-2); 7 nucleotides line up with TRBD2. Unmatched junction bases numbered 13, after V lost 2 bases and J lost 6 bases. The length of the CDR3 is 17 residues. Per the germline V gene, CDR1 is LGHDT and CDR2 is YNNKEL (reference sequence). Written as DNA, the CDR3 is TGTGCCAGCAGCCAATGGTTGGCGGGAGTCGGGGCCAATGAGCAGTTCTTC. Residues: CASSQWLAGVGANEQFF.

The chain couples TRBV5-4 to TRBJ2-3; a weak D match, TRBD2 (6 bases). The CDR3 consists of 14 residues. CDR1 is SGHNT, CDR2 YYREEE, per germline (reference sequence). Trimming stripped 3 bases from V and 2 bases from J, with 10 bases between. The CDR3 region is CASSSGLTTDTQYF. The CDR3 region has the DNA TGTGCCAGCAGCTCCGGACTAACCACAGATACGCAGTATTTT.

V and J are TRBV5-1 and TRBJ1-1; D not certain. The CDR3 is made up of 15 amino acids. Looked up from germline, CDR1 is SGHRS and CDR2 is YFSETQ. The ends were cut back, 4 bases at V and 1 base at J, with 14 bases in the middle. CDR3 in DNA: TGCGCCAGCAGCCTGGCGATTGGGCGGAACACTGAAGCTTTCTTT. It translates to CASSLAIGRNTEAFF. The full variable domain, with the rest looked up from reference TRBV5-1 and TRBJ1-1, is KAGVTQTPRYLIKTRGQQVTLSCSPISGHRSVSWYQQTPGQGLQFLFEYFSETQRNKGNFPGRFSGRQFSNSRSEMNVSTLELGDSALYLCASSLAIGRNTEAFFGQGTRLTVV.

The chain combines TRBV27 with TRBJ1-5; D is possibly TRBD1 (6 bases). The CDR3 loop spans 15 amino acids. With 4 bases removed from V and 6 bases from J, the gap between germline ends came to 16 bases. CDR1 is MNHEY, CDR2 SMNVEV, per germline (reference sequence). The chain's CDR3 is CASSSSGARSQPQHF. The CDR3 DNA sequence: TGTGCCAGCAGTTCGTCGGGGGCTCGGTCTCAGCCCCAGCATTTT.

The V and J genes are TRBV6-5 and TRBJ1-5; maybe TRBD1 (5 bases). Trimming stripped 2 bases from V and 8 bases from J, with 13 bases between. Germline assignment: CDR1 MNHEY and CDR2 SVGAGI. The CDR3 has 14 amino acids. CDR3 bases: TGTGCCAGCAGTTACGGGCAGGGTGCTAAGCCCCAGCATTTT. Protein product: CASSYGQGAKPQHF.

This chain joins TRBV6-5 and TRBJ1-1, with 9 bases lining up with TRBD1. Germline-derived CDR1 and CDR2 are MNHEY and SVGAGI. V lost 2 bases to trimming and J lost 4 bases; unmatched junction nucleotides: 5. The CDR3 contains 15 residues. The CDR3 spells CASSYPGQGITEAFF. The DNA for the CDR3 is TGTGCCAGCAGTTACCCCGGACAGGGGATCACTGAAGCTTTCTTT.

V gene TRBV11-2 combines with J gene TRBJ2-1; TRBD2 is a possible D gene (5 bases). Germline V CDR1 and CDR2: SGHAT, FQNNGV. The CDR3 has 14 residues. Trimming took off 5 bases at V and 4 bases at J, with 12 bases between the two ends. Here the CDR3 reads CASSPGGSYNEQFF. CDR3 sequence (DNA): TGTGCCAGCAGCCCCGGAGGTTCTTACAATGAGCAGTTCTTC.

There are a few counts of this clone. The rearrangement uses TRBV3-1 (or the pseudogene TRBV3-2) and TRBJ1-2, with TRBD1 identical over 9 bases. Germline values: CDR1 LGHDT, CDR2 YNNKEL (reference sequence). The CDR3 length is 14 residues. The trim removed 4 bases at V and 7 bases at J, leaving 7 bases unmatched. CDR3 DNA sequence: TGTGCCAGCAGCCGAGCCGGGACAGGGTCTGGCTACACCTTC. Translation gives CASSRAGTGSGYTF.

V gene TRBV6-5 combines with J gene TRBJ2-3, with D tentatively TRBD2 (5 bases). Germline V CDR1 and CDR2: MNHEY, SVGAGI. Deletions cut 7 bases from V and 3 bases from J, with 8 bases between. The CDR3 has 12 residues. CDR3 protein: CASIGETDTQYF. The CDR3 region has the DNA TGTGCCAGCATCGGGGAAACAGATACGCAGTATTTT.

This rearrangement joins TRBV7-8 to TRBJ1-1; possibly TRBD1 for D (6 bases). Trimming removed 6 bases at V and 0 bases at J, with 11 bases between. Germline CDR1 SGHVS, CDR2 FQNEAQ. The CDR3 contains 14 residues. CDR3 coding DNA: TGTGCCAGCAGAATCGGGGACATGAACACTGAAGCTTTCTTT. As protein: CASRIGDMNTEAFF.

The rearrangement links TRBV5-4 to TRBJ1-4; 11 bases agree with TRBD1. After removal of 4 bases from V and 5 bases from J, the junction contained 4 bases not matched to a gene. The CDR3 totals 15 residues. Germline values: CDR1 SGHNT, CDR2 YYREEE (reference sequence). The CDR3 DNA reads TGTGCCAGCAGCCGAGGACAGGGGGCCAATGAAAAACTGTTTTTT. As protein: CASSRGQGANEKLFF.

The rearrangement uses TRBV29-1 and TRBJ2-1; TRBD2 agrees at 7 bases. Germline CDR1 SQVTM, CDR2 ANQGSEA. The CDR3 covers 14 residues. Germline trimming cut 7 bases from V and 0 bases from J; bases unmatched to any gene: 6. CDR3 protein: CSAMTSISYNEQFF. In DNA, the CDR3 is TGCAGCGCTATGACTAGCATCTCCTACAATGAGCAGTTCTTC.

The chain carries TRBV4-2 and TRBJ2-3, with TRBD1 as a possible D gene (5 bases). Germline V gives CDR1 LGHNA, CDR2 YNFKEQ. V gave up 4 bases and J gave up 4 bases, with 18 bases separating them. The CDR3 totals 16 residues. CDR3 loop: CASSPGSQGSPDTQYF. CDR3 sequence (DNA): TGTGCCAGCAGCCCAGGGTCCCAAGGTTCCCCAGATACGCAGTATTTT.

The rearrangement uses TRBV4-1 and TRBJ1-2, with 7 nucleotides matching TRBD1. The junction had 4 bases not matched to a gene; V was cut back by 2 bases and J by 4 bases. The CDR3 contains 14 residues. Germline V lookup: CDR1 MGHRA, CDR2 YSYEKL. The chain's CDR3 is CASSQPTGAYGYTF. The CDR3 region has the DNA TGCGCCAGCAGCCAACCAACAGGGGCCTATGGCTACACCTTC.

V and J are TRBV20-1 and TRBJ2-1; D gene unclear. The CDR3 covers 14 residues. The V end was cut by 3 bases, the J end by 5 bases, with 14 bases between. Germline V gene lookup returns CDR1 DFQATT and CDR2 SNEGSKA (reference sequence). The CDR3 bases are TGCAGTGCTAGTCGACGAGGTACGCACAATGAGCAGTTCTTC. Its translation: CSASRRGTHNEQFF.

The sample holds many counts of this clone. The chain combines TRBV3-1 (or the pseudogene TRBV3-2) with TRBJ2-7, with 10 positions matching TRBD2. J lost 4 bases, V lost 4 bases, and 10 bases had no gene match. CDR1 is LGHDT, CDR2 YNNKEL, per germline (reference sequence). CDR3 length: 16 amino acids. The CDR3 protein is CASSRGLAGVGYEQYF. In DNA, the CDR3 is TGTGCCAGCAGCCGCGGGCTAGCGGGAGTTGGTTACGAGCAGTACTTC.

The rearrangement uses TRBV29-1 and TRBJ2-1; TRBD1 matches at 9 bases. CDR3 size: 16 residues. V trimming: 5 bases; J trimming: 7 bases; junction bases outside the gene matches: 15. CDR1 and CDR2 (germline): SQVTM, ANQGSEA. The CDR3 coding sequence is TGCAGCGTTCCGGGACAGGGCCTGACGTCTGGGAATGAGCAGTTCTTC. Translation gives CSVPGQGLTSGNEQFF.